This T cell receptor beta chain appears in the sequencing data of a study of a mutant IDH1 vaccine in newly diagnosed glioma (dated by TCRdb to about 2021). Background for the entire study: Patients were given eight vaccinations, in weeks 1, 3, 5, 7, 11, 15, 19 and 23, which matched visits V03 through V10. Vaccination was initiated 4-6 weeks after radiotherapy alone, or concurrently with temozolomide cycles in the chemotherapy-containing groups. The approximately 29 treated patients were approximately 62% male and 37.5% female, with a mean age of approximately 38 years. Prior to enrollment, patients had been given standard therapy consisting of radiotherapy alone, temozolomide alone, or radiochemotherapy with temozolomide, with the combination given to most patients. Peripheral blood samples were drawn at six visits, namely V03 (baseline), V05, V07, V10, V12 and V13. Longitudinal TCRB deep sequencing was performed for approximately 24 treated patients wherever samples were available for exploratory analyses. The paper's findings and limits, for the study overall: Changes in the top peripheral T cell clonotypes picked up by TCRB sequencing did not appear to be linked to pseudoprogression. Availability determined which PBMC samples were chosen for TCRB deep sequencing. It was noted by the authors that analyses of patient blood samples could not be reproduced owing to sample limitations. Immune responses induced by the vaccine were seen in around 94% of patients across multiple MHC alleles.

Counted from cysteine to phenylalanine, this CDR3 has 15 amino acids. Here the CDR3 DNA is all that survives: 45 bases in frame from base 1. Compared with germline, V lacks 6 bases and J lacks 1 base; bases without a gene match: 5. Per the germline V gene, MNHEY is the CDR1 and SVGAGI is the CDR2. The sample's time point label, in plain terms: week 11, during vaccination. Each vaccine dose, consisting of 300 ug of a 20-mer mutant IDH1 peptide in Montanide, was administered subcutaneously with topical imiquimod. Donors had newly diagnosed WHO grade 3 or 4 IDH1-mutant astrocytomas with loss of nuclear ATRX. The samples were drawn from NOA16, a multicentre, single-arm, open-label phase I trial in Germany that tested a mutant IDH1 peptide vaccine in humans for the first time. Genomic DNA for TCRB sequencing was extracted from EDTA blood using the DNeasy Blood and Tissue Kit. To prepare the library, the immunoSEQ multiplex PCR assay was applied. Rearranged TCR beta chain sequences were amplified using the hsTCRB Kit according to the manufacturer's protocol. An Illumina MiSeq was used to sequence the TCRB libraries. From the authors' description of their analysis: Demultiplexing, trimming and gene mapping were performed with the kit vendor's proprietary platform. The immuneACCESS repertoire file appears here via TCRdb, limited to in-frame rearrangements. These files lack a portion of the clones; in checked studies, under half of the deficit traces to unresolved V genes, and the cause of the others is not known. V and J calls plus clone size are reproduced from that table; the DNA served to infer D and trimming. Within this sample are 55,000 or so clones, with around nine tenths of them counted one time only. Of the sample, approximately 2.5% is held by the ten largest clones.

Turning to this clone: Its antigen is still unknown. Qualities for individual bases were not recorded, and no much larger clone is one base off.

In this chain, TRBV6-5 is recombined with TRBJ2-2, with 7 bases in between that match TRBD1. The sample consisted of PBMCs, taken from a glioma patient whose treatment included an IDH1 peptide vaccine. The sequence was obtained from a man over 45 with glioma. CDR3 region: CASRKGQVNTGELFF. The nucleotides read TGTGCCAGCAGAAAAGGACAGGTGAACACCGGGGAGCTGTTTTTT.